This T cell receptor beta chain was retrieved from a study of metastatic and nonmetastatic thyroid tumors. The study's findings and limits: Across blood and tumor, TCR beta diversity in malignant thyroid tumors was reportedly significantly higher than in benign nodules.

Germline V lookup: CDR1 SGHNT, CDR2 YYREEE (reference sequence). The CDR3 contains 16 residues. V shed 0 bases, J shed 5 bases, and the junction held 4 bases outside the gene matches. In the case of this clone: Its antigen is unknown.

Thyroid surgery had not been preceded by any treatment in any patient. TCRdb called clones again from the PCR reads with MiXCR. The sample holds fewer than 40,000 clones, 40% to 55% seen once. The sequenced sample was tumor tissue. The clonotype comes from a male donor with papillary thyroid cancer or a benign thyroid nodule (not recorded which). Some clones in this sample may be carry-over from other donors' samples. The rearrangement uses TRBV5-4 and TRBJ2-3; 12 bases agree with TRBD2. The CDR3 here is CASSLETSGSGDTQYF. CDR3 nucleotides: TGTGCCAGCAGCTTGGAGACTAGCGGGAGTGGAGATACGCAGTATTTT.